Presented here are 11 T cell receptor beta chains from one specimen sequenced in a study of sequential checkpoint blockade in melanoma. The treatment is: randomized to nivolumab then ipilimumab (arm A) or the reverse (arm B). Data came from immunoSEQ multiplex PCR; TCRdb stores just in-frame clones and leaves some out. Among 10,000 to 15,000 clones listed, about 80% were seen once. The specimen comprised CD8+ T cells sorted from blood (inferred from file names), sampled from a patient given nivolumab and ipilimumab in sequence. These receptor sequences come from a human donor with melanoma.

The chain has TRBV30 and TRBJ2-1; no firm D call. Germline V gives CDR1 GTSNPN, CDR2 SVGIG (reference sequence). Trimming shortened V by 4 bases and J by 12 bases, and 13 bases separated the two germline ends. This CDR3 spans 11 amino acids. This CDR3 reads CAWIDGGVQFF. CDR3 in DNA: TGTGCCTGGATAGATGGTGGTGTGCAGTTCTTC.

The CDR3 protein is CASSDAGGYEQYF. CDR3 nucleotides: TGTGCCAGCAGCGACGCCGGGGGCTACGAGCAGTACTTC. This sequence joins TRBV9 and TRBJ2-7; a weak D match, TRBD2 (6 bases). V dropped 3 bases and J dropped 3 bases, with 10 bases sitting between them. Germline CDR1 and CDR2: SGDLS and YYNGEE. This CDR3 spans 13 amino acids.

A few counts support this clone. The chain has TRBV29-1 and TRBJ2-5, with a weak D call TRBD2 (5 bases). The germline V gene encodes CDR1 SQVTM and CDR2 ANQGSEA. V was cut by 4 bases and J by 5 bases, with 11 bases left in between. There are 12 residues in the CDR3. CDR3 region: CSVAGSGETQYF. The CDR3 nucleotides are TGCAGCGTTGCTGGATCGGGGGAGACCCAGTACTTC.

This chain links TRBV19 with TRBJ2-1; no definite D call. V was pared by 5 bases and J by 0 bases, with 11 bases between. Germline CDR1 is LNHDA and CDR2 is SQIVND (reference sequence). The length of the CDR3 is 15 residues. The CDR3 DNA sequence: TGTGCCAGTAGTTCGACTGCGAGCTCCTACAATGAGCAGTTCTTC. Its protein product is CASSSTASSYNEQFF.

The chain carries TRBV4-1 and TRBJ2-7; TRBD1 agrees at 9 bases. With V trimmed by 1 base and J by 2 bases, 0 bases remained unmatched. Germline V gene sequence: CDR1 MGHRA, CDR2 YSYEKL. The CDR3 has 14 residues. The CDR3 bases are TGCGCCAGCAGCCAAGGACAGGGGGCCTACGAGCAGTACTTC. This sequence encodes CASSQGQGAYEQYF.

CDR3 DNA sequence: TGTGCCGAAGACCGGGACAGCCTCTCTGGGGCCAACGTCCTGACTTTC. Protein product: CAEDRDSLSGANVLTF. This sequence joins TRBV7-9 and TRBJ2-6; 7 bases match TRBD1. Losses at the gene ends were 11 bases for V and 0 bases for J; bases not matched to a gene: 10. CDR1 and CDR2 from the germline V gene are SEHNR and FQNEAQ (reference sequence). The CDR3 totals 16 residues.

The chain has TRBV6-5 and TRBJ1-1; 8 bases line up with TRBD1. The CDR3 runs 14 residues. Looked up from germline, CDR1 is MNHEY and CDR2 is SVGAGI. The trim removed 5 bases at V and 5 bases at J, leaving 7 bases unmatched. The DNA for the CDR3 is TGTGCCAGCAGTGGACAGGGCAGGTGGACTGAAGCTTTCTTT. This translates into CASSGQGRWTEAFF.

V is TRBV13 and J is TRBJ1-2; tentative D call: TRBD1 (6 bases). With 4 bases removed from V and 4 bases from J, the gap between germline ends came to 13 bases. CDR1 is PRHDT and CDR2 is FYEKMQ in the germline V gene (reference sequence). This CDR3 is 14 amino acids long. CDR3 coding DNA: TGTGCCAGCAGCTCATCCGGGACACCCTATGGCTACACCTTC. It translates to CASSSSGTPYGYTF.

The chain has TRBV21-1 and TRBJ2-5; TRBD1, as called in the table, went unchecked against the DNA. TRBV21-1 is reported as a pseudogene. The CDR3 loop spans 18 amino acids. CDR3 residues: CASSKLSFWTGTGETQYF. The CDR3, as DNA: TGTGCCAGCAGCAAATTGTCATTCTGGACAGGGACAGGAGAGACCCAGTACTTC.

The rearrangement uses TRBV28 and TRBJ2-3; 8 nucleotides line up with TRBD2. Germline CDR1 is MDHEN and CDR2 is SYDVKM. J was trimmed by 5 bases and V by 5 bases; bases with no gene match: 9. The CDR3 sequence is 15 residues long. For the CDR3, the DNA is TGTGCCAGCAGTCCCCACCGCAGCGGGGGAGATACGCAGTATTTT. Translating it yields CASSPHRSGGDTQYF.

This clone was counted once. Here the CDR3 DNA reads TGTGCCAGCACCCAAGGAGGTGGCACTGAAGCTTTCTTT. Protein sequence: CASTQGGGTEAFF. V and J are TRBV25-1 and TRBJ1-1, with D uncertain. The CDR3 extends over 13 amino acids. V lost 7 bases to trimming and J lost 4 bases, with 13 bases between them. Germline V gene lookup returns CDR1 MGHDK and CDR2 SYGVNS.